Listed below are T cell receptor beta chains from one sample, sequenced in a study of T cell changes during pregnancy in multiple sclerosis. Sequenced by immunoSEQ multiplex PCR; TCRdb stores in-frame clones only, minus some. Among tens of thousands of clones listed, 90% were seen once. Source: CD8+ T cells from peripheral blood mononuclear cells, taken in the second trimester of pregnancy. All receptors come from a female donor with multiple sclerosis, enrolled in a pregnancy study. Each CDR3 is given with its conserved first and last residue. The D gene is left open where the match is weak. Part of the rows lack a size; the others show once, few, many or a class for expanded clones.

>.|TRBV4-1|TRBD1|TRBJ2-5
TGCGCCAGCAGCCAAGCCCCGCAGGGGGTGGGGACCCAGTACTTC
CASSQAPQGVGTQYF
>.|TRBV4-1|.|TRBJ2-3
TGCGCCAGCAGCCAAGCTACTAGGCGTTCGGATACGCAGTATTTT
CASSQATRRSDTQYF
>.|TRBV5-1|TRBD2|TRBJ2-3
TGCGCCAGCAGCTTAGTAGCGGGAGTATACACAGATACGCAGTATTTT
CASSLVAGVYTDTQYF
>.|TRBV6-6|TRBD2|TRBJ2-1
TGTGCCAGCAGTTTCGGACTAGCGGAACTCTACAATGAGCAGTTCTTC
CASSFGLAELYNEQFF
>.|TRBV5-1|.|TRBJ1-2
TGCGCCAGCAGTTCGAACAGGGTTTCATATGGCTACACCTTC
CASSSNRVSYGYTF
>.|TRBV7-9|TRBD1|TRBJ1-1
TGTGCCAGCGGGTCCGGGACAGGGGGGGATAACACTGAAGCTTTCTTT
CASGSGTGGDNTEAFF
>.|TRBV4-1|TRBD2|TRBJ2-1
TGCGCCAGCAGCCACACTAGCGGGATTTCCTACAATGAGCAGTTCTTC
CASSHTSGISYNEQFF
>few|TRBV11-2|TRBD2|TRBJ2-1
TGTGCCAGCAGCTTGACAGAAGCGGGAGTGCGGAATGAGCAGTTCTTC
CASSLTEAGVRNEQFF
>.|TRBV11-2|.|TRBJ1-1
TGTGCCAGCAGCTTAACAGGGCCTGAAGCTTTCTTT
CASSLTGPEAFF
>.|TRBV30|.|TRBJ1-5
TGTGCCTGGACCCCAGGCCAGGGAAATCAGCCCCAGCATTTT
CAWTPGQGNQPQHF
>once|TRBV2|.|TRBJ2-7
TGTGCCAGCAGTGAAGCCCGGTACTCCTACGAGCAGTACTTC
CASSEARYSYEQYF
>.|TRBV4-2|.|TRBJ2-4
TGTGCCAGCAGCCAAGATCGGTCAGGGCACCCAGTACTAGCCAAAAACATTCAGTACTTC
CASSQDRSGHPVLAKNIQYF
>.|TRBV16|.|TRBJ1-1
TGTGCCAGCAGCCAGGGGGAGGGGAACACTGAAGCTTTCTTT
CASSQGEGNTEAFF
>.|TRBV6-5|.|TRBJ2-7
TGTGCCAGCAGTCCTACCCTGGCTTCAGGCGAGCAGTACTTC
CASSPTLASGEQYF
>.|TRBV28|TRBD2|TRBJ2-1
TGTGCCAGCCAGACTAGCGGGCTTCTCAATGAGCAGTTCTTC
CASQTSGLLNEQFF
>.|TRBV4-1|.|TRBJ2-5
TGCGCCAGCAGCCTCCGACACATCCAAGAGACCCAGTACTTC
CASSLRHIQETQYF
>.|TRBV10-1|TRBD1|TRBJ2-2
TGCGCCAGCAGTGTTGCCGGGACAGGGCCCGGGGAGCTGTTTTTT
CASSVAGTGPGELFF
>.|TRBV5-6|TRBD2|TRBJ2-1
TGTGCCAGCAGCTTGGGTCAAGGGAGGGTCCTTAACAATGAGCAGTTCTTC
CASSLGQGRVLNNEQFF
>.|TRBV30|.|TRBJ1-1
TGTGCCTGGAGTGTAAGGTGGGGCCAGAACACTGAAGCTTTCTTT
CAWSVRWGQNTEAFF
>.|TRBV4-3|TRBD1|TRBJ1-1
TGCGCCAGCAGCCAACACCGACAGGGATACACTGAAGCTTTCTTT
CASSQHRQGYTEAFF
>.|TRBV30|.|TRBJ1-1
TGTGCCTGGTTAGAAGCGGGAACTGAAGCTTTCTTT
CAWLEAGTEAFF
>few|TRBV10-1|.|TRBJ2-1
TGCGCCAGCAGTGAAACATCGGGTGAGCAGTTCTTC
CASSETSGEQFF
>once|TRBV7-9|TRBD2|TRBJ2-7
TGTGCCAGCATCCCACTAGCGGGAGACTACGAGCAGTACTTC
CASIPLAGDYEQYF
>.|TRBV5-4|.|TRBJ1-2
TGTGCCAGCAGCTTGGCCACGGGAAGAGCTAACTATGGCTACACCTTC
CASSLATGRANYGYTF
>.|TRBV5-1|TRBD2|TRBJ2-6
TGCGCCAGCAGCCAAGAAGCGGGAGTGAGCTCTGGGGCCAACGTCCTGACTTTC
CASSQEAGVSSGANVLTF
>.|TRBV7-6|.|TRBJ1-2
TGTGCCAGCAGCCCGTGGGACTGGGGTCGGACTGGCTACACCTTC
CASSPWDWGRTGYTF
>.|TRBV7-9|TRBD1|TRBJ2-7
TGTGCCAGCAGCCCCAGGGACAGGCACTACGAGCAGTACTTC
CASSPRDRHYEQYF
>.|TRBV7-2|TRBD2|TRBJ2-1
TGTGCCAGCAGCTTCCGATCAGAGACTAGCGGAAATGAGCAGTTCTTC
CASSFRSETSGNEQFF
>.|TRBV5-1|.|TRBJ2-3
TGCGCCAGCAGCTTGGCCCCGTACACAGATACGCAGTATTTT
CASSLAPYTDTQYF
>.|TRBV5-4|TRBD2|TRBJ2-7
TGTGCCAGCAGCGTAGCGGGAGTAGTGGACGAGCAGTACTTC
CASSVAGVVDEQYF
>.|TRBV28|.|TRBJ2-3
TGTGCCAGCAGCCCACGGGGGGCTCGTGGTACAGATACGCAGTATTTT
CASSPRGARGTDTQYF
>once|TRBV6-4|TRBD1|TRBJ2-2
TGTGCCAGCAGCGATGGGACAGGGAGCACCGGGGAGCTGTTTTTT
CASSDGTGSTGELFF
>.|TRBV7-2|.|TRBJ2-7
TGTGCCAGCAGCGCCCCGAGGTGGGGCCCCGTCTACGAGCAGTACTTC
CASSAPRWGPVYEQYF
>.|TRBV7-2|.|TRBJ2-7
TGTGCCAGCAGCTTAGATTTAGCCGGGAACTACGAGCAGTACTTC
CASSLDLAGNYEQYF
>.|TRBV19|.|TRBJ2-2
TGTGCCAGTACCAATCTCTTCCGACTAGACTCGAACACCGGGGAGCTGTTTTTT
CASTNLFRLDSNTGELFF
>.|TRBV5-1|TRBD2|TRBJ2-7
TGCGCCAGCAGCTTGGGACTAGCGGAGATTTACGAGCAGTACTTC
CASSLGLAEIYEQYF
>.|TRBV7-7|.|TRBJ2-5
TGTGCTAGCAGCTTACAGGGTTCCCCTCAAGAGACCCAGTACTTC
CASSLQGSPQETQYF
>.|TRBV5-1|.|TRBJ2-7
TGCGCCAGCAGCTCGCTTCAGGGGACGGGCTACGAGCAGTACTTC
CASSSLQGTGYEQYF
>few|TRBV13|.|TRBJ1-1
TGTGCCAGCAGCCCGGGGGAGGAGTTGAACACTGAAGCTTTCTTT
CASSPGEELNTEAFF
>.|TRBV6-1|TRBD2|TRBJ2-1
TGTGCCAGCAGTGAAGGGGGGGGAGCAGCTGAGCAGTTCTTC
CASSEGGGAAEQFF
>.|TRBV23-1|.|TRBJ2-7
TGCGCCACCACTGTCGTTGGGCGAATCTGCGAGCAGTACTTC
CATTVVGRICEQYF
>.|TRBV7-9|TRBD2|TRBJ2-5
TGTGCCAGCAGCTTAATTTTGCGGGAGGGCCAAGAGACCCAGTACTTC
CASSLILREGQETQYF
>.|TRBV19|.|TRBJ2-3
TGTGCCAGCCAAGGGGGGGAGACCACAGATACGCAGTATTTT
CASQGGETTDTQYF
>medium-sized|TRBV12-5|TRBD1|TRBJ2-7
TGTGCTAGTGGTTTGGCCATTGGACAGGGGATCGACAACGAGCAGTACTTC
CASGLAIGQGIDNEQYF
>.|TRBV10-3|TRBD1|TRBJ2-7
TGTGCCATCAGCTTCCGGGACAGGGCGGCCGAGCAGTACTTC
CAISFRDRAAEQYF
>once|TRBV5-4|.|TRBJ1-5
TGTGCCAGCAGCTTGGTTGGGCAGGGGTGTCAGCCCCAGCATTTT
CASSLVGQGCQPQHF